This entry concerns a single TCR beta chain. Its antigen is currently unknown. The CDR3 loop spans 15 amino acids. With 0 bases removed from V and 0 bases from J, the gap between germline ends came to 6 bases. Germline V lookup: CDR1 LGHDT, CDR2 YNNKEL (reference sequence). The data stem from a study of glioma-infiltrating T cells. Study outcomes and limitations: Gliomas, especially low-grade, showed above-expected tissue-blood divergence; non-neoplastic patients showed below. Very few CDR3 sequences were shared between tissue and blood.

Amplification of TCR alpha and beta CDR3 regions from RNA used iRepertoire nested multiplex PCR. Input was roughly 95-400 ng of tissue mRNA or PBMC total RNA. In TCRdb, the multiplex PCR reads were re-called with MiXCR into one record per CDR3 protein. The sample holds around 120,000 distinct CDR3 sequences; about 25% are singletons and the top ten take approximately 26%. Sequences were obtained from glioma tissue, nonneoplastic brain tissue, or PBMCs (not recorded which). V is TRBV3-1 and J is TRBJ1-5, with unresolved D. The TCR was taken from a human donor with low-grade glioma or glioblastoma, undergoing nonglioma brain surgery, or in good health (not recorded which). CDR3 DNA: TGTGCCAGCAGCCAAGATCTTTCTAGCAATCAGCCCCAGCATTTT. Its translation: CASSQDLSSNQPQHF.